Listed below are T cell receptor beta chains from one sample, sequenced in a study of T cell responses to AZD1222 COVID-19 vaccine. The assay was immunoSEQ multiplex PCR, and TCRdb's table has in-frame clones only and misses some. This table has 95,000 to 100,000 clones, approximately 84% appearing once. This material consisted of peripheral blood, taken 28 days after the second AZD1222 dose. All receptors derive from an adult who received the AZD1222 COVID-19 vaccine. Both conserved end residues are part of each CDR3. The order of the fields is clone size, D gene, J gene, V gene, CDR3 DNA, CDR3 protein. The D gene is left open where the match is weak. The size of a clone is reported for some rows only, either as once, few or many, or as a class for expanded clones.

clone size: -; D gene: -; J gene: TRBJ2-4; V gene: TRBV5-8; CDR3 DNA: TGTGCCACCTCAAGACGGATCCTAGCCAAAAACATTCAGTACTTC; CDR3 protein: CATSRRILAKNIQYF
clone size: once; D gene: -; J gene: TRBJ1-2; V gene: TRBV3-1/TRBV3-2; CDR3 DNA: TGTGCCAGCAGTCGGGCGGATGGCTACACCTTC; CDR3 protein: CASSRADGYTF
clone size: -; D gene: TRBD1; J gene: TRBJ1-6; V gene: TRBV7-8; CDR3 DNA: TGTGCCAGCAGCCCTCGGACAGGGGGCTCCTATAATTCACCCCTCCACTTT; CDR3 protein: CASSPRTGGSYNSPLHF
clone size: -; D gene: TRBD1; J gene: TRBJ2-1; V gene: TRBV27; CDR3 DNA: TGTGCCAGCAGACCACGGGACAGCAACTACAATGAGCAGTTCTTC; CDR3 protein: CASRPRDSNYNEQFF
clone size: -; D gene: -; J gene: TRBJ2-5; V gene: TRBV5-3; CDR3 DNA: TGTGCCAGAAGCCCAATCTCGCGGGAAAGCGCCTTCCAAGAGACCCAGTACTTC; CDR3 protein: CARSPISRESAFQETQYF
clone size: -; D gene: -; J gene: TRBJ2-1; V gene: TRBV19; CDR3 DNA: TGTGCCAGTACGGTCCAAGGATCGGTCAATGAGCAGTTCTTC; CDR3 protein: CASTVQGSVNEQFF
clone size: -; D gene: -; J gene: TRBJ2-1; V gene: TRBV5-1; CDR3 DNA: TGCGCCAGCAGAAATCCAAGCTCCTACAATGAGCAGTTCTTC; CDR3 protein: CASRNPSSYNEQFF
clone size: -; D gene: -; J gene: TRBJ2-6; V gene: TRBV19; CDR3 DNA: TGTGCCAGTAGACCTTACGGGGGGACATCTGGGGCCAACGTCCTGACTTTC; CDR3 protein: CASRPYGGTSGANVLTF
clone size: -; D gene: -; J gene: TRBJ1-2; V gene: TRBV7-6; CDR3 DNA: TGTGCCAGCAGCTTATTCAGGGACTATGGCTACACCTTC; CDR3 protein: CASSLFRDYGYTF
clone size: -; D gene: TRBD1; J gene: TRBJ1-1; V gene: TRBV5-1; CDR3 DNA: TGCGCCAGCAGCTTGTCTGCGAGGGGGCCGGGGACTGAAGCTTTCTTT; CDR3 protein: CASSLSARGPGTEAFF
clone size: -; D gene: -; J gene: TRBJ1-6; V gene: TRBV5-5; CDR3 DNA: TGTGCCAGCAGCTTCATATCCGATAATTCACCCCTCCACTTT; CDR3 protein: CASSFISDNSPLHF
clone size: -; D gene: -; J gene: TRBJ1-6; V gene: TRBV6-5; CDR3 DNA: TGTGCCAGCAGACCCTCAAGCTCCTATAATTCACCCCTCCACTTT; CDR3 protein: CASRPSSSYNSPLHF
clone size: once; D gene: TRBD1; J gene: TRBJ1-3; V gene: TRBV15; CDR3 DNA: TGTGCCACCAGCAGGGACAGGGTAAAGATAAACACCATATATTTT; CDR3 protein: CATSRDRVKINTIYF
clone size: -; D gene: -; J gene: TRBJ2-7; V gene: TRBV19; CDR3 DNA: TGTGCCAGTAGTATGGGTAGGACAGATGCCTACGAGCAGTACTTC; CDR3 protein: CASSMGRTDAYEQYF
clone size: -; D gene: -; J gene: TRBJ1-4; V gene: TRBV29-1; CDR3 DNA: TGCAGCGTTGGTGGGGCTGCTGAAAAACTGTTTTTT; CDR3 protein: CSVGGAAEKLFF
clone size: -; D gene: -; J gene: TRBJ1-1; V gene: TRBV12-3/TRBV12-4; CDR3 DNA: TGTGCCAGCAGTGTGCAGCTAGGGGCTGAAGCTTTCTTT; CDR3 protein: CASSVQLGAEAFF
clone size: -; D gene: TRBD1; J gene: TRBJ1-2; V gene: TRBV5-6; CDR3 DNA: TGTGCCAGCAGCTCACAGGGGGCGGCGTCCGGCTACACCTTC; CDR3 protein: CASSSQGAASGYTF